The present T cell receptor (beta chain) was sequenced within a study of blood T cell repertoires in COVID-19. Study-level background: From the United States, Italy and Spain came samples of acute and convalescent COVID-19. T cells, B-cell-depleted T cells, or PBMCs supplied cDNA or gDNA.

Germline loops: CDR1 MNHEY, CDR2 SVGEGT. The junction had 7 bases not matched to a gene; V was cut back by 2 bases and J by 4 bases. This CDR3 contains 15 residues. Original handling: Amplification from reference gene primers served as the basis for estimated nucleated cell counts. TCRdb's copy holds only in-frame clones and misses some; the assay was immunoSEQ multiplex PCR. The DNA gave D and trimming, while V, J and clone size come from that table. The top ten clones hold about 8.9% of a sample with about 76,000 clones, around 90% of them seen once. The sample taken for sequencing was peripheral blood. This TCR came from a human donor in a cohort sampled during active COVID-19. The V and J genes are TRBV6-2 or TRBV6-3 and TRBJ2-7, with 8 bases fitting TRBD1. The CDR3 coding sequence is TGTGCCAGCAGTTACCCCCAGGGGGCGAGGTACGAGCAGTACTTC. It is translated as CASSYPQGARYEQYF.